These T cell receptor beta chains were read from a single sample in a study of cytotoxic CD8 clonotypes in ibrutinib-treated CLL. Sequencing used immunoSEQ multiplex PCR; TCRdb keeps in-frame clones, though not all of them. The sample lists 150,000 or so clones, roughly 85% occurring once. The sequencing used PBMCs, collected after 24 months of ibrutinib treatment. The receptors were sampled from a human donor with chronic lymphocytic leukemia. CDR3s include the opening cysteine and the closing phenylalanine or tryptophan. Rows give clone size only sometimes, using once, few, many, or a class for an expanded clone.

abundance	v_gene	CDR3aa
.	TRBV4-1	CASSQDLGVVAFF
once	TRBV20-1	CSCGTGPEAFF
.	TRBV7-8	CASSWEQRQPQHF
.	TRBV28	CATSGGSNQPQHF
.	TRBV7-9	CASSLDSAKGEQYF
.	TRBV19	CASSISGRGSGETQYF
.	TRBV28	CASSPISLTGVDEQFF
.	TRBV4-2	CASSQGGRNPNYGYTF
.	TRBV14	CASSLLVYTGELFF
.	TRBV4-3	CASARDSGANVLTF
.	TRBV27	CASKELAGGVNEQFF
.	TRBV15	CATSPWGELQNEKLFF
.	TRBV19	CASSLAGSSYNEQFF
.	TRBV28	CASGPLYGYTF
.	TRBV7-7	CASSPGVVGANVLTF
.	TRBV28	CSTRTGINSPLHF
.	TRBV11-1	CASSLGQPDEQYF
.	TRBV7-8	CASSLARMGTTEAFF
.	TRBV7-9	CASSLGTERNTIYF
.	TRBV9	CASSVGERGGMETQYF
.	TRBV2	CASSEGTRSGNTIYF
.	TRBV28	CASRGTVDTEAFF
.	TRBV9	CASSVEVGNYGYTF
.	TRBV28	CAASYRGYGYTF
.	TRBV7-2	CASSQLGREQFF
.	TRBV19	CASTRGGGGHYGYTF
.	TRBV14	CASSQWKGSQRGRRMMNTEAFF
.	TRBV5-1	CASSLGGERYNTGELFF
.	TRBV7-2	CASSLEGKGGETQYF
.	TRBV11-3	CASSLGGGRDTQYF
.	TRBV28	CASSLTVSGNTIYF
.	TRBV9	CASSALGQGPYDYTF
.	TRBV7-3	CASSVGMVGTEAFF
.	TRBV5-1	CASSLDGTNYNEQFF
.	TRBV7-2	CASTRRSGRQTGEQFF
.	TRBV6-5	CASSGVGGLNSPLHF
once	TRBV5-4	CASSYGGREAFF
.	TRBV28	CASSSPATGEQYF
.	TRBV9	CASSVGLGRTRGDAFF
.	TRBV4-3	CASSQESGTIYYEQYF
.	TRBV2	CASSENGAGYGYTF
.	TRBV5-1	CASSLGGNNREQYF
.	TRBV28	CASPGGEETQYF
.	TRBV7-2	CASSFQRTSGGAEQYF